Listed here are 20 T cell receptor beta chains from one sample, sequenced in a study of CD8 T cells in ankylosing spondylitis (dated by TCRdb to the late 2010s). The research as a whole found: A TCR beta motif made up of several highly homologous amino acid variants appeared to be characteristic of blood from ankylosing spondylitis patients.

To prepare the library, 5' RACE was applied. The instrument given in TCRdb is Illumina HiSeq 2500. The raw public reads went through TCRdb reprocessing: fastp at Q25, MiXCR clone calling, in-frame beta chains kept. Rows merge per CDR3 protein into single entries with the most common DNA and genes. This sample is represented by 400,000 to 450,000 distinct CDR3 sequences; under 20% of them were singletons. The top ten clonotypes cover approximately 1% of the sample. Antigen specificity for these receptors is unknown. Sequencing was carried out using blood, either unsorted or a sorted T cell fraction (not recorded which). These receptor sequences come from a male donor with ankylosing spondylitis.

This clonotype appeared a few times. The V gene is TRBV7-2, the J gene TRBJ2-7; D is unresolved. The V gene lost 5 bases and the J gene lost 5 bases, with 7 bases spanning the gap. Germline V gives CDR1 SGHTA, CDR2 FQGNSA. The CDR3 runs 11 residues. The CDR3 DNA is TGTGCCAGCAGCCGAAGTCACGAGCAGTACTTC. This codes for CASSRSHEQYF.

This clonotype appeared a few times. The CDR3 reads CASSLRGPLEAFF. The CDR3 bases are TGTGCCAGCAGCTTAAGGGGGCCGCTGGAAGCTTTCTTT. This sequence joins TRBV7-3 and TRBJ1-1; TRBD1 might be the D (6 bases). CDR1 and CDR2 (germline): SGHTA, FQGTGA. This CDR3 region has 13 residues. The germline V and J ends were trimmed by 1 base and 8 bases, with 11 bases remaining between them. Full variable domain (outside the CDR3, taken from reference TRBV7-3 and TRBJ1-1): GAGVSQTPSNKVTEKGKYVELRCDPISGHTALYWYRQSLGQGPEFLIYFQGTGAADDSGLPNDRFFAVRPEGSVSTLKIQRTERGDSAVYLCASSLRGPLEAFFGQGTRLTVV.

The chain employs TRBV6-1 and TRBJ1-6; D unresolved. Germline V CDR1 and CDR2: MNHNS, SASEGT. Between the trimmed V and J ends, which lost 8 bases and 0 bases, there was a span of 20 bases. The CDR3 has 18 amino acids. CDR3 in amino acids: CASSGVGMGSSYNSPLHF. The CDR3, as DNA: TGTGCCAGCTCTGGGGTGGGGATGGGGAGCTCCTATAATTCACCCCTCCACTTT.

This sequence joins TRBV11-2 and TRBJ1-2; no definite D call. The CDR3 is 12 residues long. With 4 bases removed from V and 5 bases from J, the gap between germline ends came to 8 bases. From germline, CDR1 is SGHAT and CDR2 FQNNGV. For the CDR3, the DNA is TGTGCCAGCAGCTCCAGGCCATATGGCTACACCTTC. Its translation: CASSSRPYGYTF. The entire variable domain, with the rest obtained from reference TRBV11-2 and TRBJ1-2, is as follows: EAGVAQSPRYKIIEKRQSVAFWCNPISGHATLYWYQQILGQGPKLLIQFQNNGVVDDSQLPKDRFSAERLKGVDSTLKIQPAKLEDSAVYLCASSSRPYGYTFGSGTRLTVV.

The table lists this clonotype with a count of one. This may be a read error, as it is one base from a much larger clone. This chain connects TRBV5-1 to TRBJ1-2; no firm D call. The CDR3 totals 13 residues. Germline V gene sequence: CDR1 SGHRS, CDR2 YFSETQ. CDR3 amino acids: CARSLAISDGYTF. CDR3 nucleotides: TGCGCCAGAAGCTTGGCCATTTCTGATGGCTACACCTTC.

This clonotype was observed a few times. The chain recombines TRBV5-1 with TRBJ1-4, with D perhaps matching TRBD1 (5 bases). Trimming pared 4 bases from V and 6 bases from J, leaving 10 bases between. Germline CDR1 and CDR2: SGHRS and YFSETQ. The CDR3 consists of 13 residues. The CDR3 DNA reads TGCGCCAGCAGCCCCGGGACGGATGAAAAACTGTTTTTT. Translating gives CASSPGTDEKLFF.

This clonotype was counted between two and nine times. The chain joins TRBV4-3 to TRBJ1-2, with D possibly TRBD1 on 6 matching bases. The germline V gene has CDR1 LGHNA and CDR2 YSLEER. V was shortened by 4 bases and J by 8 bases, with 17 bases between the two germline ends. This CDR3 has 14 amino acids. The CDR3 DNA is TGCGCCAGCAGCCCTCGGGGGGCCCTCAGGGGCTACACCTTC. Protein: CASSPRGALRGYTF.

The V gene is TRBV29-1, the J gene TRBJ1-2, with unresolved D. CDR3 length: 11 residues. Per the germline V gene, CDR1 is SQVTM and CDR2 is ANQGSEA. The V and J ends lost 7 bases and 8 bases respectively, with 14 bases between them. The CDR3 region has the DNA TGCAGCGCCAAGGAGGGCGGGGGCTACACCTTC. It is translated as CSAKEGGGYTF. Full variable domain (missing parts from reference TRBV29-1 and TRBJ1-2): SAVISQKPSRDICQRGTSLTIQCQVDSQVTMMFWYRQQPGQSLTLIATANQGSEATYESGFVIDKFPISRPNLTFSTLTVSNMSPEDSSIYLCSAKEGGGYTFGSGTRLTVV.

V gene TRBV12-3 or TRBV12-4 combines with J gene TRBJ2-3, with D uncertain. V lost 1 base and J 3 bases, leaving 11 bases between the germline ends. The CDR3 is 15 residues long. The CDR3 here is CASSLVGIRTDTQYF. The CDR3 DNA reads TGTGCCAGCAGTTTAGTAGGGATAAGGACAGATACGCAGTATTTT.

This chain links TRBV5-4 with TRBJ2-2, with D maybe TRBD1 (6 bases). V was clipped by 0 bases and J by 5 bases, with 11 bases between them. CDR3 length: 15 amino acids. CDR1 is SGHNT and CDR2 is YYREEE in the germline V gene (reference sequence). The CDR3 DNA follows: TGTGCCAGCAGCTTGGGGGACATTATTACCGGGGAGCTGTTTTTT. Translation gives CASSLGDIITGELFF.

This clonotype has a handful of counts. The chain employs TRBV6-1 and TRBJ1-2; tentatively, D is TRBD1 (5 bases). CDR1 and CDR2 from the germline V gene are MNHNS and SASEGT. The germline V and J ends were trimmed by 6 bases and 2 bases, with 16 bases remaining between them. The CDR3 loop spans 15 amino acids. The CDR3 bases are TGTGCCAGCAGCCCGGGGCGCAGCACAAACTATGGCTACACCTTC. It translates to CASSPGRSTNYGYTF.

This clonotype has only a few counts. The chain couples TRBV2 to TRBJ2-7; 11 bases are shared with TRBD2. Trimming cost V 6 bases and J 12 bases; bases outside gene matches: 13. CDR3 size: 14 residues. Germline V CDR1 and CDR2: SNHLY, FYNNEI. Here the CDR3 DNA reads TGTGCCAGCAGCCCCGGGACTAGCGGCCTCGGTGGGTACTTC. Amino acids: CASSPGTSGLGGYF.

The chain has TRBV18 and TRBJ2-1; D gene uncertain. This CDR3 has 14 amino acids. The V end lost 5 bases, the J end lost 5 bases, and 13 bases lay between the germline ends. The germline V gene has CDR1 KGHSH and CDR2 LQKENI. In DNA form, the CDR3 reads TGTGCCAGCTCAAACAGTCCAAGGGACAATGAGCAGTTCTTC. Translating gives CASSNSPRDNEQFF.

This sequence joins TRBV20-1 and TRBJ2-5; D may be TRBD2 (6 bases). In germline, CDR1 is DFQATT, CDR2 SNEGSKA (reference sequence). The CDR3 contains 12 residues. Trimming removed 6 bases from V and 1 base from J, with 9 bases in between. The CDR3 loop is CSAMRGQETQYF. For the CDR3, the DNA is TGCAGTGCGATGCGGGGCCAAGAGACCCAGTACTTC.

This clonotype was found a few times. V and J are TRBV4-3 and TRBJ2-2, with TRBD1 matching over 10 bases. The CDR3 totals 17 residues. Germline V CDR1 and CDR2: LGHNA, YSLEER. Germline trimming cut 1 base from V and 4 bases from J; bases unmatched to any gene: 6. The CDR3 DNA follows: TGCGCCAGCAGCCAAGCCGGGACAGGGGCCCTCACCGGGGAGCTGTTTTTT. This encodes CASSQAGTGALTGELFF.

The V gene is TRBV12-3 or TRBV12-4, the J gene TRBJ2-7; 7 bases agree with TRBD2. V was pared by 5 bases and J by 2 bases, with 9 bases of the junction left unmatched. CDR3 length equals 15 residues. Written as DNA, the CDR3 is TGTGCCAGCAGTCTCATAGCGGGCTCTACCTACGAGCAGTACTTC. It is translated as CASSLIAGSTYEQYF.

J is TRBJ1-5 and V is TRBV7-9, with 7 bases fitting TRBD1. Trimming took 1 base from V and 5 from J; bases not matched to a gene: 5. Germline lookup yields CDR1 SEHNR and CDR2 FQNEAQ (reference sequence). The CDR3 totals 15 residues. The CDR3 bases are TGTGCCAGCAGCTTAGACGGCAGGGGGGATCAGCCCCAGCATTTT. Protein: CASSLDGRGDQPQHF.

In its sample, this clonotype was seen many times. This sequence joins TRBV20-1 and TRBJ1-5; 8 bases are a match to TRBD1. With 3 bases clipped from V and 5 bases from J, the junction kept 3 bases outside the gene matches. The CDR3 has 13 residues. Germline V gene sequence: CDR1 DFQATT, CDR2 SNEGSKA (reference sequence). CDR3 residues: CSARDRVDQPQHF. DNA of the CDR3: TGCAGTGCTAGGGACAGGGTGGATCAGCCCCAGCATTTT.

The CDR3 coding sequence is TGCAGTGCTAGAGACCCCTGGGGGGGAGGTCAGCCCCAGCATTTT. Translating it yields CSARDPWGGGQPQHF. The chain couples TRBV20-1 to TRBJ1-5, with a tentative D call TRBD1 (5 bases). The CDR3 runs to 15 residues. The V gene's germline CDR1 is DFQATT and CDR2 SNEGSKA (reference sequence). V lost 0 bases, J lost 6 bases, and 15 bases lay in between.

The CDR3 region has the DNA TGCAGTGCTAGAACCACCGGGGAGCTGTTTTTT. Translating it yields CSARTTGELFF. The rearrangement links TRBV20-1 to TRBJ2-2, with D unclear. V lost 2 bases and J lost 4, with 2 bases in between. Germline CDR1 DFQATT, CDR2 SNEGSKA (reference sequence). The CDR3 totals 11 residues.